The 26 T cell receptor beta chains listed next were all sequenced from one sample in a study of blood T cell repertoires in COVID-19. This table comes from immunoSEQ multiplex PCR, and its TCRdb copy is limited to in-frame clones, with some not included. The sample holds some 100,000 clones, about 92% seen once. The source material was peripheral blood. Receptors were obtained from a woman aged 55-69 years with active COVID-19.

V and J are TRBV30 and TRBJ2-5; 8 bases fit TRBD2. CDR3 length: 14 amino acids. The ends lost 2 bases at V and 4 bases at J; junction bases unmatched: 6. In germline, CDR1 is GTSNPN, CDR2 SVGIG (reference sequence). As DNA, the CDR3 is TGTGCCTGGAGTAGGGTCGCGGGGGGAGAGACCCAGTACTTC. Translation: CAWSRVAGGETQYF.

The genes are TRBV10-1 and TRBJ2-4; a possible D gene is TRBD1 (5 bases). There are 15 residues in the CDR3. Germline values: CDR1 WNHNN, CDR2 SYGVQD (reference sequence). With 3 bases removed from V and 9 bases from J, the gap between germline ends came to 18 bases. The CDR3 is CASSDPTEPLGIQYF. The CDR3 bases are TGCGCCAGCAGTGACCCGACAGAACCCCTTGGCATTCAGTACTTC.

This sequence joins TRBV6-6 and TRBJ1-2; a weak D match, TRBD1 (6 bases). This CDR3 is 14 amino acids long. The germline V and J ends were trimmed by 2 bases and 3 bases, with 10 bases remaining between them. The germline CDR1 and CDR2 sequences are MNHNY and SVGAGI (reference sequence). CDR3 sequence: CASSYGDTYYGYTF. In DNA form, the CDR3 reads TGTGCCAGCAGTTACGGGGACACTTACTATGGCTACACCTTC.

This clone was detected once. The chain carries TRBV7-8 and TRBJ1-1; TRBD1 matches 7 bases. CDR1 SGHVS and CDR2 FQNEAQ come from the germline V gene. This CDR3 has 14 residues. The ends lost 5 bases at V and 4 bases at J; junction bases unmatched: 7. The CDR3 loop is CASSTRQGGTEAFF. CDR3 nucleotide sequence: TGTGCCAGCAGCACGAGACAGGGTGGCACTGAAGCTTTCTTT.

This clone occurred once. The chain links TRBV6-1 to TRBJ1-3; D uncertain. V lost 2 bases and J lost 2, with 10 bases in between. Germline V gives CDR1 MNHNS, CDR2 SASEGT. The CDR3 has 15 amino acids. CDR3 in DNA: TGTGCCAGCAGTGAAAGCTGGGGAGCTGGAAACACCATATATTTT. It is translated as CASSESWGAGNTIYF.

V usage is TRBV5-1 and J usage is TRBJ1-2, with 7 bases that match TRBD1. CDR1 and CDR2 (germline): SGHRS, YFSETQ. The CDR3 sequence is 14 residues long. V gave up 0 bases and J gave up 3 bases; unmatched junction bases: 2. The CDR3, as DNA: TGCGCCAGCAGCTTGGAGGGGGCGGACTATGGCTACACCTTC. Translated: CASSLEGADYGYTF.

The chain couples TRBV6-5 to TRBJ2-5; 10 bases line up with TRBD1. Germline V gives CDR1 MNHEY, CDR2 SVGAGI. The CDR3 consists of 13 residues. Trimming took 6 bases from V and 6 from J; bases not matched to a gene: 4. The CDR3 loop is CASRGQGSKTQYF. In DNA, the CDR3 is TGTGCCAGCAGGGGACAGGGGTCGAAGACCCAGTACTTC.

The chain is built from TRBV19 and TRBJ2-3, with 11 bases fitting TRBD1. The CDR3 is 13 amino acids. V lost 8 bases and J lost 3; bases outside the gene matches: 1. Germline values: CDR1 LNHDA, CDR2 SQIVND (reference sequence). In nucleotides, the CDR3 is TGTGCCAGTGGGACAGGGGGGACAGATACGCAGTATTTT. Its translation is CASGTGGTDTQYF.

J is TRBJ2-5 and V is TRBV5-4; possible D gene TRBD1, 5 bases. CDR3 size: 13 residues. V lost 4 bases, J lost 2 bases, and 9 bases lay in between. The germline CDR1 and CDR2 sequences are SGHNT and YYREEE (reference sequence). The CDR3 DNA reads as TGTGCCAGCAGCAAGACAGATCAAGAGACCCAGTACTTC. It translates to CASSKTDQETQYF. Full variable domain (outside the CDR3, taken from reference TRBV5-4 and TRBJ2-5): ETGVTQSPTHLIKTRGQQVTLRCSSQSGHNTVSWYQQALGQGPQFIFQYYREEENGRGNFPPRFSGLQFPNYSSELNVNALELDDSALYLCASSKTDQETQYFGPGTRLLVL.

V and J are TRBV21-1 and TRBJ2-7; the table's D gene call, TRBD2, was not cross checked with the DNA. TRBV21-1 is a documented pseudogene. The CDR3 runs to 16 residues. Written as DNA, the CDR3 is TGTGCCAGCAGCCCCGCCCTTAGCCTAGCCGCCTACGAGCAGTACTTC. It is translated as CASSPALSLAAYEQYF.

V is TRBV11-3 and J is TRBJ2-5, with 7 bases matching TRBD1. Germline V CDR1 and CDR2: SGHNT, YENEEA. J was trimmed by 2 bases and V by 4 bases; bases with no gene match: 7. The CDR3 spans 15 residues. The CDR3 here is CASSSGTVLQETQYF. The CDR3 DNA is TGTGCCAGCAGCTCCGGGACAGTCCTTCAAGAGACCCAGTACTTC. Full variable domain (missing parts from reference TRBV11-3 and TRBJ2-5): EAGVVQSPRYKIIEKKQPVAFWCNPISGHNTLYWYLQNLGQGPELLIRYENEEAVDDSQLPKDRFSAERLKGVDSTLKIQPAELGDSAVYLCASSSGTVLQETQYFGPGTRLLVL.

V and J are TRBV4-1 and TRBJ2-3, with 8 bases aligning to TRBD1. J was trimmed by 1 base and V by 3 bases; bases with no gene match: 9. CDR3 length equals 17 residues. Germline loops: CDR1 MGHRA, CDR2 YSYEKL. The DNA of the CDR3 is TGCGCCAGCAGCCAGCACTCGACAGGGGCGCGCACAGATACGCAGTATTTT. Protein product: CASSQHSTGARTDTQYF.

The V and J genes are TRBV7-6 and TRBJ2-1, with unresolved D. The V end lost 5 bases, the J end lost 5 bases, and 10 bases lay between the germline ends. This CDR3 has 13 residues. The germline V gene encodes CDR1 SGHVS and CDR2 FNYEAQ. This chain's CDR3 is CASSDRLNNEQFF. The CDR3 nucleotides read TGTGCCAGCAGCGACCGACTTAACAATGAGCAGTTCTTC.

The rearrangement links TRBV29-1 to TRBJ2-4; 7 bases line up with TRBD1. Trimming took 4 bases from V and 0 from J; bases not matched to a gene: 6. The germline V gene has CDR1 SQVTM and CDR2 ANQGSEA. CDR3 length: 15 residues. The CDR3, as DNA: TGCAGCGTTGCCGACAGGGAAATAGCCAAAAACATTCAGTACTTC. Encoded protein: CSVADREIAKNIQYF. The whole variable domain, remainder taken from reference TRBV29-1 and TRBJ2-4, is SAVISQKPSRDICQRGTSLTIQCQVDSQVTMMFWYRQQPGQSLTLIATANQGSEATYESGFVIDKFPISRPNLTFSTLTVSNMSPEDSSIYLCSVADREIAKNIQYFGAGTRLSVL.

The V and J genes are TRBV6-2 or TRBV6-3 and TRBJ2-3; perhaps TRBD2 as D (5 bases). Trimming shortened V by 6 bases and J by 4 bases, and 14 bases separated the two germline ends. The V gene's germline CDR1 is MNHEY and CDR2 SVGEGT. The CDR3 contains 14 residues. DNA of the CDR3: TGTGCCAGCAGCTCAGAGGGTGGCGCAGATACGCAGTATTTT. Its translation is CASSSEGGADTQYF.

J is TRBJ2-7 and V is TRBV11-2; 7 nucleotides match TRBD1. V lost 0 bases, J lost 4 bases, and 9 bases stayed unmatched. This CDR3 comprises 16 residues. Germline CDR1 and CDR2: SGHAT and FQNNGV. CDR3 protein: CASSLDGTAIEYEQYF. CDR3 DNA sequence: TGTGCCAGCAGCTTAGACGGGACAGCGATTGAGTACGAGCAGTACTTC. Variable domain in full (rest from reference TRBV11-2 and TRBJ2-7): EAGVAQSPRYKIIEKRQSVAFWCNPISGHATLYWYQQILGQGPKLLIQFQNNGVVDDSQLPKDRFSAERLKGVDSTLKIQPAKLEDSAVYLCASSLDGTAIEYEQYFGPGTRLTVT.

This sequence joins TRBV5-1 and TRBJ1-2; the D is unclear. Trimming left V 0 bases short and J 0 bases short, with 9 bases between. CDR1 is SGHRS, CDR2 YFSETQ, per germline. This CDR3 contains 15 residues. The CDR3 protein is CASSLVKAANYGYTF. The CDR3 DNA reads TGCGCCAGCAGCTTGGTGAAGGCGGCTAACTATGGCTACACCTTC.

The genes are TRBV19 and TRBJ1-4; D may be TRBD1 (6 bases). The CDR3 is 13 residues long. Germline V CDR1 and CDR2: LNHDA, SQIVND (reference sequence). V was pared by 9 bases and J by 5 bases, with 13 bases between. CDR3 residues: CASEGVGNEKLFF. The CDR3 nucleotides read TGTGCCAGCGAGGGGGTCGGCAATGAAAAACTGTTTTTT.

This clone was recorded many times. The chain employs TRBV28 and TRBJ2-7; TRBD1 is a possible D gene (6 bases). This CDR3 region has 15 residues. The ends were cut back, 6 bases at V and 11 bases at J, with 26 bases in the middle. Per germline, CDR1 MDHEN and CDR2 SYDVKM. The CDR3 region has the DNA TGTGCCAGCAGCCCTTACGGCCCCGATTGGGGACAAAAGTACTTC. It yields the protein CASSPYGPDWGQKYF.

V usage is TRBV3-1 (or the pseudogene TRBV3-2) and J usage is TRBJ1-1; D remains unclear. Germline V CDR1 and CDR2: LGHDT, YNNKEL (reference sequence). The CDR3 length is 14 residues. The V gene lost 4 bases and the J gene lost 5 bases, with 14 bases spanning the gap. For the CDR3, the DNA is TGTGCCAGCAGCCTTGGGCACTCGGGGACTGAAGCTTTCTTT. It codes for CASSLGHSGTEAFF.

This chain connects TRBV20-1 to TRBJ1-3; TRBD1 might be the D (6 bases). The CDR3 extends over 15 amino acids. Germline loops: CDR1 DFQATT, CDR2 SNEGSKA (reference sequence). Trimming stripped 3 bases from V and 0 bases from J, with 12 bases between. In nucleotides, the CDR3 is TGCAGTGCTAGTGGGGGGACACGCTCTGGAAACACCATATATTTT. Protein sequence: CSASGGTRSGNTIYF.

This chain uses TRBV27 with TRBJ2-7, with D possibly TRBD2 on 7 matching bases. This CDR3 spans 14 amino acids. CDR1 MNHEY and CDR2 SMNVEV come from the germline V gene (reference sequence). The V gene lost 7 bases and the J gene lost 1 base, with 14 bases spanning the gap. CDR3 bases: TGTGCCAGCAAACCCGCGGGGGCATCCTACGAGCAGTACTTC. The encoded protein is CASKPAGASYEQYF.

The rearrangement uses TRBV2 and TRBJ2-1, with TRBD1 identical over 9 bases. The CDR3 has 14 residues. CDR1 and CDR2 (germline): SNHLY, FYNNEI. The ends lost 5 bases at V and 3 bases at J; junction bases unmatched: 2. CDR3 residues: CASSRQGDYNEQFF. CDR3 in DNA: TGTGCCAGCAGTAGACAGGGGGACTACAATGAGCAGTTCTTC.

The CDR3 DNA reads TGCGCCAGCAGCATAAACATAAACGAGCAGTACTTC. It translates to CASSININEQYF. This chain links TRBV5-1 with TRBJ2-7, with D uncertain. Trimming cost V 4 bases and J 5 bases, with 10 bases left between them. Germline loops: CDR1 SGHRS, CDR2 YFSETQ. CDR3 length equals 12 residues.

The genes are TRBV6-2 or TRBV6-3 and TRBJ2-1; TRBD2 aligns across 9 bases. The CDR3 consists of 15 residues. Germline V CDR1 and CDR2: MNHEY, SVGEGT. After removal of 2 bases from V and 4 bases from J, the junction contained 3 bases not matched to a gene. The CDR3 protein is CASSYTSGFYNEQFF. CDR3 nucleotide sequence: TGTGCCAGCAGTTACACTAGCGGGTTTTACAATGAGCAGTTCTTC.

Only one count was recorded for this clone. The chain carries TRBV4-3 and TRBJ1-3; D not certain. This CDR3 has 16 residues. V lost 0 bases to trimming and J lost 0 bases, with 9 bases between them. Germline lookup yields CDR1 LGHNA and CDR2 YSLEER. For the CDR3, the DNA is TGCGCCAGCAGCCAAGATCGTACAGTCTCTGGAAACACCATATATTTT. This encodes CASSQDRTVSGNTIYF.